Below, 2 T cell receptor beta chains from the same sample are listed, as sequenced in a study of blood T cell repertoires in COVID-19. This table comes from immunoSEQ multiplex PCR, and its TCRdb copy is limited to in-frame clones, with some not included. The data hold over 200,000 clones, with over 75% observed a single time. The sequencing sample was made of peripheral blood. These receptors all stem from a woman in her thirties or forties with acute or convalescent COVID-19.

The rearrangement uses TRBV6-5 and TRBJ1-5; D might be TRBD1 (5 bases). The germline V and J ends were trimmed by 7 bases and 0 bases, with 10 bases remaining between them. The CDR3 contains 14 residues. CDR1 and CDR2 from the germline V gene are MNHEY and SVGAGI. The CDR3 DNA follows: TGTGCCAGCACGGGGCGGGGTAGCAATCAGCCCCAGCATTTT. Its translation: CASTGRGSNQPQHF.

This clone was counted a few times. The rearrangement uses TRBV7-9 and TRBJ1-1, with D unclear. The ends were cut back, 3 bases at V and 4 bases at J, with 6 bases in the middle. The length of the CDR3 is 12 residues. CDR1 and CDR2 (germline): SEHNR, FQNEAQ (reference sequence). The CDR3, as DNA: TGTGCCAGCAGCTTTGGGCGCACTGAAGCTTTCTTT. It is translated as CASSFGRTEAFF.